This TCR beta chain was documented in a study of blood T cell repertoires in COVID-19. Background on the study: Donors in the United States, Italy and Spain gave samples during acute or convalescent COVID-19.

Measured with immunoSEQ multiplex PCR; TCRdb has only the in-frame clones, and not every one. The sample holds around 220,000 clones, approximately 90% seen once. Germline lookup yields CDR1 SGHAT and CDR2 FQNNGV. Unmatched junction bases numbered 14, after V lost 5 bases and J lost 7 bases. The CDR3 has 16 amino acids. This clone was detected only once. The sequence was obtained from a woman in her 50s with COVID-19, enrolled during active disease. V and J are TRBV11-2 and TRBJ1-5, with 7 bases identical to TRBD1. The sequenced sample was peripheral blood. CDR3 loop: CASSPDPAGGGQPQHF. CDR3 sequence (DNA): TGTGCCAGCAGCCCCGACCCGGCAGGGGGAGGCCAGCCCCAGCATTTT.